The 9 T cell receptor beta chains in this list originate from one sample, sequenced in a study of blood T cell repertoires in COVID-19. Clones were read by immunoSEQ multiplex PCR, and TCRdb kept only the in-frame ones, dropping some. The table records 250,000 or so clones, 80% to 90% of them present only once. Sequencing was performed on PBMCs or T cells enriched from blood (not recorded which). These receptor sequences come from a woman aged 45 to 65 who had recovered from COVID-19.

The J gene is TRBJ1-5, the V gene TRBV27; D gene unclear. CDR1 MNHEY and CDR2 SMNVEV come from the germline V gene (reference sequence). V dropped 6 bases and J dropped 4 bases, with 16 bases sitting between them. The CDR3 covers 15 residues. This CDR3 reads CASSTIGLTNQPQHF. DNA for the CDR3: TGTGCCAGCAGCACGATCGGACTCACAAATCAGCCCCAGCATTTT.

This chain uses TRBV3-1 (or the pseudogene TRBV3-2) with TRBJ2-2, with a weak D call TRBD1 (5 bases). V was trimmed by 4 bases and J by 0 bases, leaving 12 bases between them. The CDR3 has 16 residues. Germline V gene data show CDR1 as LGHDT and CDR2 as YNNKEL (reference sequence). The CDR3 here is CASSRQSFANTGELFF. The CDR3, as DNA: TGTGCCAGCAGCCGACAGAGTTTCGCGAACACCGGGGAGCTGTTTTTT.

The chain is built from TRBV30 and TRBJ1-5, with no clear D. Trimming pared 4 bases from V and 4 bases from J, leaving 5 bases between. The CDR3 totals 11 residues. Germline assignment: CDR1 GTSNPN and CDR2 SVGIG (reference sequence). CDR3 sequence (DNA): TGTGCCTGGACTCCGAATCAGCCCCAGCATTTT. Translation gives CAWTPNQPQHF.

This chain joins TRBV19 and TRBJ1-2; 7 bases are a match to TRBD1. J gave up 4 bases and V 5 bases, and 7 bases lay outside the gene matches. Germline V gene data show CDR1 as LNHDA and CDR2 as SQIVND (reference sequence). The CDR3 covers 14 residues. The DNA for the CDR3 is TGTGCCAGTAGTCCCTGGACAGGTCCCTATGGCTACACCTTC. It encodes CASSPWTGPYGYTF.

The chain employs TRBV27 and TRBJ1-5, with TRBD1 identical over 7 bases. V dropped 4 bases and J dropped 4; count of bases not matched to a gene: 7. Looked up from germline, CDR1 is MNHEY and CDR2 is SMNVEV (reference sequence). The CDR3 totals 15 residues. The CDR3 is CASSSTTGLNQPQHF. The CDR3 DNA sequence: TGTGCCAGCAGTTCGACGACAGGGCTTAATCAGCCCCAGCATTTT.

This clone appeared a single time. The chain is built from TRBV4-1 and TRBJ1-5, with 8 nucleotides matching TRBD1. The CDR3 extends over 19 amino acids. The trim removed 0 bases at V and 5 bases at J, leaving 15 bases unmatched. CDR1 is MGHRA, CDR2 YSYEKL, per germline. The CDR3 reads CASSQDPSADRGDHQPQHF. CDR3 DNA sequence: TGCGCCAGCAGCCAAGATCCATCTGCCGACAGGGGAGACCATCAGCCCCAGCATTTT.

The V and J genes are TRBV28 and TRBJ2-3; 8 nucleotides agree with TRBD2. The CDR3 is made up of 13 amino acids. The V segment lost 11 bases and the J segment 3 bases; nucleotides outside the gene matches: 7. From germline, CDR1 is MDHEN and CDR2 SYDVKM. DNA for the CDR3: TGTGCCGGAGCGGGAGTAGGAACAGATACGCAGTATTTT. As protein: CAGAGVGTDTQYF.

The V call is TRBV11-2, the J call TRBJ2-3, with unresolved D. The CDR3 has 16 amino acids. V gave up 2 bases and J gave up 0 bases, with 12 bases separating them. Germline V gene sequence: CDR1 SGHAT, CDR2 FQNNGV. This CDR3 reads CASSLSLRSSTDTQYF. The CDR3 nucleotides read TGTGCCAGCAGCTTAAGTCTGCGATCAAGCACAGATACGCAGTATTTT.

The chain joins TRBV9 to TRBJ1-1; possible D gene TRBD1, 5 bases. Looked up from germline, CDR1 is SGDLS and CDR2 is YYNGEE. V lost 3 bases and J lost 7, with 10 bases in between. The CDR3 consists of 12 residues. CDR3 DNA: TGTGCCAGCAGCGCCGTGGGGGGTGAAGCTTTCTTT. Translation: CASSAVGGEAFF.